These 16 T cell receptor beta chains were sequenced from one sample in a study of identical twins. One entry per CDR3 protein, called by TCRdb with MiXCR from the 5' RACE reads. The data contain 500,000 or so distinct CDR3 sequences, 14% of them seen just once; the ten biggest clones take up about 0.53%. The same sample was also studied in work on yellow fever vaccine responses in identical twins.

The sequenced sample was CD4+ T cells sorted from blood. The source of these receptors is a young woman in good health.

The table lists this clonotype with a few counts. This chain joins TRBV5-1 and TRBJ2-5, with D perhaps TRBD2 (5 bases). Trimming cost V 4 bases and J 5 bases, with 21 bases left between them. Per the germline V gene, CDR1 is SGHRS and CDR2 is YFSETQ. This CDR3 is 16 amino acids long. In DNA, the CDR3 is TGCGCCAGCAGCAACGAGAACGGGGTGACCATGGAGACCCAGTACTTC. Protein product: CASSNENGVTMETQYF.

The chain has TRBV9 and TRBJ2-5; TRBD2 agrees at 10 bases. V was pared by 0 bases and J by 5 bases, with 4 bases of the junction left unmatched. This CDR3 is 15 amino acids long. CDR1 and CDR2 (germline): SGDLS, YYNGEE. As DNA, the CDR3 is TGTGCCAGCAGCGTAGTTAGCGGGGGGTTGGAGACCCAGTACTTC. Translation gives CASSVVSGGLETQYF.

This clonotype was recorded a few times. The chain links TRBV5-6 to TRBJ2-1; 9 bases line up with TRBD1. This CDR3 is built from 15 residues. Trimming took 4 bases from V and 9 from J; bases not matched to a gene: 11. Germline CDR1 SGHDT, CDR2 YYEEEE. DNA of the CDR3: TGTGCCAGCAGCCAGAACAGGGGGCGTAACAGTGAGCAGTTCTTC. This translates into CASSQNRGRNSEQFF.

The rearrangement uses TRBV20-1 and TRBJ2-3; 7 bases fit TRBD2. The CDR3 contains 15 residues. The V segment lost 2 bases and the J segment 4 bases; nucleotides outside the gene matches: 9. Germline V gives CDR1 DFQATT, CDR2 SNEGSKA (reference sequence). CDR3: CSARKGGIQSDTQYF. CDR3 DNA sequence: TGCAGTGCTAGAAAGGGAGGGATCCAATCAGATACGCAGTATTTT.

The chain joins TRBV29-1 to TRBJ2-7; D unclear. CDR1 SQVTM and CDR2 ANQGSEA come from the germline V gene. V was pared by 4 bases and J by 2 bases, with 6 bases between. The CDR3 covers 11 residues. Here the CDR3 DNA reads TGCAGCGTTGTGGATACCTACGAGCAGTACTTC. Protein: CSVVDTYEQYF.

This clonotype was observed a few times. This sequence joins TRBV20-1 and TRBJ2-5; D is undetermined. Germline loops: CDR1 DFQATT, CDR2 SNEGSKA (reference sequence). Between the trimmed V and J ends, which lost 4 bases and 1 base, there was a span of 13 bases. The CDR3 has 14 amino acids. This chain's CDR3 is CSATLLGIQETQYF. The DNA of the CDR3 is TGCAGTGCTACCCTACTGGGAATCCAAGAGACCCAGTACTTC.

This clonotype was picked up many times. J is TRBJ1-2 and V is TRBV28; D remains unclear. The V end lost 4 bases, the J end lost 4 bases, and 7 bases lay between the germline ends. Germline V gene sequence: CDR1 MDHEN, CDR2 SYDVKM. The CDR3 has 12 residues. The CDR3 nucleotides are TGTGCCAGCAGTTCCGTGGGCTATGGCTACACCTTC. Protein: CASSSVGYGYTF.

This sequence joins TRBV5-4 and TRBJ2-2, with D tentatively TRBD1 (5 bases). CDR1 and CDR2 from the germline V gene are SGHNT and YYREEE (reference sequence). V shed 0 bases and J shed 1 base, with 13 bases lying between them. This CDR3 comprises 17 residues. CDR3 DNA: TGTGCCAGCAGCTTGGGACAGCCACCGTGGAACACCGGGGAGCTGTTTTTT. Translation: CASSLGQPPWNTGELFF. Full variable domain (remainder filled in from reference TRBV5-4 and TRBJ2-2): ETGVTQSPTHLIKTRGQQVTLRCSSQSGHNTVSWYQQALGQGPQFIFQYYREEENGRGNFPPRFSGLQFPNYSSELNVNALELDDSALYLCASSLGQPPWNTGELFFGEGSRLTVL.

The chain couples TRBV5-1 to TRBJ1-6; the D is unclear. CDR1 is SGHRS and CDR2 is YFSETQ in the germline V gene. Trimming took off 0 bases at V and 0 bases at J, with 7 bases between the two ends. This CDR3 comprises 16 residues. The CDR3 nucleotides read TGCGCCAGCAGCTTGGCCGGCCGCTCCTATAATTCACCCCTCCACTTT. Protein: CASSLAGRSYNSPLHF.

This clonotype was seen a handful of times. The chain is built from TRBV6-1 and TRBJ2-7; 14 bases map to TRBD2. Germline values: CDR1 MNHNS, CDR2 SASEGT. This CDR3 is built from 16 residues. The J segment lost 1 base and the V segment lost 6 bases, leaving 5 bases of the junction unmatched. The chain's CDR3 is CASSRTSGGQSYEQYF. CDR3 coding DNA: TGTGCCAGCAGCCGGACTAGCGGGGGGCAATCCTACGAGCAGTACTTC.

This sequence joins TRBV12-3 or TRBV12-4 and TRBJ1-5; 8 nucleotides line up with TRBD1. The V gene end was trimmed by 5 bases and the J gene end by 0 bases; junction bases not matched to a gene: 6. There are 16 residues in the CDR3. The CDR3 DNA follows: TGTGCCAGCAGTCCCAGGGGGCAGGATAGCAATCAGCCCCAGCATTTT. The encoded protein is CASSPRGQDSNQPQHF.

This clonotype was seen a few times. In DNA form, the CDR3 reads TGTGCCAGCAGCCGGCGGTTGGAGGGGGCCAATGAGCAGTTCTTC. Its protein is CASSRRLEGANEQFF. The chain has TRBV3-1 and TRBJ2-1, with TRBD1 as a possible D gene (7 bases). The length of the CDR3 is 15 residues. The germline V gene has CDR1 LGHDT and CDR2 YNNKEL (reference sequence). Trimming pared 4 bases from V and 6 bases from J, leaving 16 bases between.

This chain joins TRBV9 and TRBJ2-7; 9 bases are a match to TRBD1. CDR1 and CDR2 (germline): SGDLS, YYNGEE. This CDR3 has 14 residues. V was clipped by 6 bases and J by 1 base; unmatched bases: 5. The CDR3 is CASNKGTGSYEQYF. CDR3 coding DNA: TGTGCCAGCAACAAGGGGACAGGGTCCTACGAGCAGTACTTC.

In this sample, this clonotype turned up once. V and J are TRBV3-1 and TRBJ2-3, with 8 positions matching TRBD1. This CDR3 has 16 residues. V lost 1 base to trimming and J lost 3 bases; unmatched junction nucleotides: 6. The V gene's germline CDR1 is LGHDT and CDR2 YNNKEL (reference sequence). The DNA for the CDR3 is TGTGCCAGCAGCCAAGTCGGGACAGGAAAAACAGATACGCAGTATTTT. Its translation is CASSQVGTGKTDTQYF.

This clonotype has only a few counts. The rearrangement joins TRBV7-6 to TRBJ2-7, with D perhaps matching TRBD2 (6 bases). V shed 5 bases and J shed 1 base, with 12 bases lying between them. CDR1 and CDR2 (germline): SGHVS, FNYEAQ. This CDR3 has 14 residues. CDR3 DNA: TGTGCCAGCAGCCGCGGGATCGGATCCTACGAGCAGTACTTC. It yields the protein CASSRGIGSYEQYF.

The chain carries TRBV7-9 and TRBJ2-1; 8 positions agree with TRBD2. The CDR3 is 14 amino acids. With 8 bases clipped from V and 7 bases from J, the junction kept 10 bases outside the gene matches. Per the germline V gene, CDR1 is SEHNR and CDR2 is FQNEAQ (reference sequence). The CDR3 loop reads CASGLAGVWNEQFF. The DNA for the CDR3 is TGTGCCAGCGGGCTAGCGGGCGTGTGGAATGAGCAGTTCTTC.